A single sample is the source of the 9 T cell receptor beta chains below, sequenced in a study of blood T cells in healthy people across ages. Combining a sample-barcoded 5' primer with a J-beta primer mix, a second PCR ran for 7 to 11 cycles. TCRdb passed the 5' RACE reads through MiXCR, listing each CDR3 protein once. This table has hundreds of thousands of distinct CDR3 sequences, around 62% appearing once. The sequencing sample was made of blood. The receptors here all came from a young man in good health.

This chain uses TRBV4-3 with TRBJ2-7, with TRBD1 matching over 12 bases. V dropped 0 bases and J dropped 5; count of bases not matched to a gene: 5. The germline V gene encodes CDR1 LGHNA and CDR2 YSLEER. This CDR3 spans 16 amino acids. CDR3 in DNA: TGCGCCAGCAGCCAAGATTGGGGACAGGGGGCAGACGAGCAGTACTTC. Encoded protein: CASSQDWGQGADEQYF.

The chain is built from TRBV5-1 and TRBJ2-3; D unclear. Germline V gives CDR1 SGHRS, CDR2 YFSETQ. The CDR3 is 15 amino acids. Trimming removed 6 bases from V and 0 bases from J, with 14 bases in between. The CDR3 reads CASTLEPQSTDTQYF. CDR3 sequence (DNA): TGCGCCAGCACCCTGGAACCGCAAAGCACAGATACGCAGTATTTT.

The chain combines TRBV28 with TRBJ2-7, with D perhaps TRBD2 (5 bases). The CDR3 is 15 residues long. From germline, CDR1 is MDHEN and CDR2 SYDVKM. Between the trimmed V and J ends, which lost 7 bases and 4 bases, there was a span of 20 bases. The CDR3 bases are TGTGCCAGCACCGAGCCGGGCGGTCTAGCTTACGAGCAGTACTTC. Protein sequence: CASTEPGGLAYEQYF.

The V and J genes are TRBV28 and TRBJ2-2, with TRBD1 as a possible D gene (7 bases). Germline V gene data show CDR1 as MDHEN and CDR2 as SYDVKM. V was clipped by 5 bases and J by 3 bases, with 13 bases between them. This CDR3 contains 15 residues. CDR3 DNA: TGTGCCAGCAGTCCAACAGGGGACTACACCGGGGAGCTGTTTTTT. This codes for CASSPTGDYTGELFF.

CDR3 loop: CASSFRLAGGRPEQYF. The CDR3 DNA is TGTGCCAGCAGCTTTAGACTAGCGGGGGGGCGTCCCGAGCAGTACTTC. The chain is built from TRBV7-2 and TRBJ2-4; 14 bases match TRBD2. The closer fit of TRBJ2-7 to the DNA end suggests the J call may be wrong. The germline V gene has CDR1 SGHTA and CDR2 FQGNSA. The CDR3 length is 16 residues.

This clonotype was observed at least ten times. At one boundary the junction diverges from the germline segment, which might be a read error. This rearrangement joins TRBV5-1 to TRBJ2-7; no clear D. The germline V gene encodes CDR1 SGHRS and CDR2 YFSETQ. CDR3 length: 13 amino acids. The CDR3 nucleotides read TGTGCCAGCAGCCTGGACGGATCCTACGAGCAGTACTTC. Translating gives CASSLDGSYEQYF.

The chain has TRBV12-3 or TRBV12-4 and TRBJ2-3; weak D call: TRBD2 (5 bases). V gave up 3 bases and J gave up 0 bases, with 7 bases separating them. The CDR3 sequence is 14 residues long. The CDR3 nucleotides are TGTGCCAGCAGTTTTACGGGGAGCACAGATACGCAGTATTTT. It specifies CASSFTGSTDTQYF.

This clonotype was seen only a few times. The chain recombines TRBV7-2 with TRBJ2-5; TRBD1 or TRBD2 may be the D gene (6 bases each). The germline CDR1 and CDR2 sequences are SGHTA and FQGNSA. The CDR3 loop spans 13 amino acids. V lost 4 bases and J lost 5, with 11 bases in between. The CDR3 sequence is CASSWGALETQYF. The CDR3 coding sequence is TGTGCCAGCAGCTGGGGGGCGTTGGAGACCCAGTACTTC.

The chain uses TRBV5-6 and TRBJ1-6; TRBD1 aligns across 7 bases. This CDR3 region has 14 residues. Germline V CDR1 and CDR2: SGHDT, YYEEEE. Trimming took 4 bases from V and 7 from J; bases not matched to a gene: 5. The CDR3 loop reads CASSVTGNNSPLHF. DNA for the CDR3: TGTGCCAGCAGCGTGACAGGGAACAATTCACCCCTCCACTTT. Full variable domain (missing parts from reference TRBV5-6 and TRBJ1-6): DAGVTQSPTHLIKTRGQQVTLRCSPKSGHDTVSWYQQALGQGPQFIFQYYEEEERQRGNFPDRFSGHQFPNYSSELNVNALLLGDSALYLCASSVTGNNSPLHFGNGTRLTVT.